The following is a TCR beta chain sequence with its context. Its antigen has not been determined. Base qualities are missing; no much larger clone stands one base away. This sample was taken from a study of blood T cell repertoires in COVID-19 (dated by TCRdb to the early 2020s). Notes on the research overall: Collaborator samples came from the United States, Italy and Spain and covered acute and convalescent phases of COVID-19. The material from the prospective study consisted of cDNA or gDNA derived from T cells, B-cell-depleted T cells, or PBMCs. Subjects who had been exposed to COVID-19, were actively infected with it, or had recovered from it provided the deeply sampled blood TCRbeta repertoires that made up the dataset. The repertoires were released in a freely available public database meant as a resource for research on the immune response to SARS-CoV-2. Samples were obtained from the ongoing ImmuneRACE study (first 160 participants) and from some 1,200 subjects provided by 6 global collaborators. Nearly every sample came with metadata listing a de-identified subject ID, COVID-19 status, age in years and sex. Where available, HLA class I and class II types were obtained from metadata supplied by the sample provider rather than from assay-based typing. Results and caveats for the whole study, not just this receptor: The quantity of clinical and demographic metadata differed by source and by participant and was supplied without curation.

Including cysteine and phenylalanine, the CDR3 has 14 amino acids. Just the 42-base CDR3 DNA is kept, in frame starting at base 1. Trimming leaves V shorter by 4 bases and J shorter by 8 bases, with the junction holding 3 bases beyond the gene matches. CDR1 MGHRA and CDR2 YSYEKL are derived from the germline V gene. Another Seattle source contributed samples from volunteer blood donors who had recovered from COVID-19. Collaborating institutions collected whole blood in K2EDTA tubes following their own protocols. For TCRbeta analysis, collaborator samples were shipped as frozen whole blood, as isolated PBMCs, or as DNA extracted from either sample type. The immunoSEQ Assay, a bias-controlled multiplex PCR, was used to amplify TCRbeta CDR3 regions from genomic DNA. In the authors' own workflow: Within the assay, amplification of reference gene primers was used to estimate how many nucleated cells each sample contained. Sequence reads were collapsed and filtered to measure the absolute abundance of every unique TCRbeta CDR3 rearrangement. Productive Simpson clonality was computed per sample as the square root of Simpson's diversity index over productive rearrangements. TCRdb's version of the immuneACCESS table is confined to in-frame rearrangements and falls short of the full clone set. An unresolved V gene accounts for under half of the shortfall where checked; the remainder is of unknown origin. D and trimming were read from the DNA, whereas the V and J calls and clone size are those reported in that table. Counted in this sample were fewer than 200,000 clones; roughly 84% of them appeared once. In total, the top ten clones hold 1% to 1.5% of the sample.

The clonotype originates from a man in his sixties who had recovered from COVID-19. Source material: peripheral blood. The chain uses TRBV4-1 and TRBJ2-1; 12 junctional bases match TRBD1. The CDR3 protein is CASSPGQGAYEQFF. The sequenced DNA: TGCGCCAGCAGCCCGGGACAGGGGGCTTATGAGCAGTTCTTC.